This TCR beta chain was sequenced for a study of Ad26.COV2.S vaccination and SARS-CoV-2 variants. Study information: Ad26.COV2.S was injected intramuscularly once or twice, 56 days apart.

Sample treatment: roughly 19 received Ad26.COV2.S at low or high dose, single or two shots; several received placebo; per-sample allocation not given. Sampling took place 63 days after the first vaccine or placebo injection. Concerning this clone: Its antigen remains unidentified.

In germline, CDR1 is MNHEY, CDR2 SMNVEV (reference sequence). The V and J ends lost 3 bases and 2 bases respectively, with 14 bases between them. The CDR3 length is 15 residues. Study-wide points: People who got the vaccine or the placebo had similar non-spike TCR breadth.

Sequencing was performed with immunoSEQ multiplex PCR; in TCRdb, only in-frame clones are kept and a portion is missing. The data show over 200,000 clones, 88% seen once. V usage is TRBV27 and J usage is TRBJ2-7; TRBD2 might be the D (5 bases). Sequencing was performed on peripheral blood, taken in a trial of Ad26.COV2.S vaccine versus placebo. This receptor was obtained from a person aged 18 to 65 who received the Ad26.COV2.S COVID-19 vaccine or a placebo. CDR3 region: CASSFLSGGPYEQYF. CDR3 nucleotide sequence: TGTGCCAGCAGTTTTCTGAGCGGAGGCCCCTACGAGCAGTACTTC.